This T cell receptor (beta chain) was obtained from a study of radiation and T cells in renal cell carcinoma. Findings and caveats of the study: In blood, top tumor clones expanded by 2 weeks, shrinking by 4.

CDR1 is SGHRS, CDR2 YFSETQ, per germline. The ends lost 0 bases at V and 3 bases at J; junction bases unmatched: 3. The length of the CDR3 is 15 residues. Sequencing used immunoSEQ multiplex PCR; TCRdb keeps in-frame clones, though not all of them. The data hold some 150,000 clones, with roughly 87% observed a single time. Sample time point: blood 2 weeks post-SBRT. Treatment given: 15 Gy SBRT to primary tumor, nephrectomy 4 weeks later. Note on this clone: Its antigen is currently unknown.

This TCR came from a woman aged 45-65 years with renal cell carcinoma. The rearrangement uses TRBV5-1 and TRBJ2-1; 7 bases line up with TRBD2. The source was blood, collected from a patient whose treatment included radiotherapy and nephrectomy. CDR3 in DNA: TGCGCCAGCAGCTTGGCCCGGGGGGACTACAATGAGCAGTTCTTC. Amino acid sequence: CASSLARGDYNEQFF.